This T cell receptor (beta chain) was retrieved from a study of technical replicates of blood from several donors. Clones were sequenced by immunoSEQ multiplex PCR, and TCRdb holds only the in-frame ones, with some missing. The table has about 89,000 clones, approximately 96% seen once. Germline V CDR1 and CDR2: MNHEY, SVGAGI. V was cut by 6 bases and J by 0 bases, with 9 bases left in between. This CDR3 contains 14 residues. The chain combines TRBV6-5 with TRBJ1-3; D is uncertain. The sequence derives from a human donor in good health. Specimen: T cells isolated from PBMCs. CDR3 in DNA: TGTGCCAGCAGCCTCACAAGCTCTGGAAACACCATATATTTT. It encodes CASSLTSSGNTIYF.